This T cell receptor beta chain was documented in a study of T cell responses to AZD1222 COVID-19 vaccine. Germline CDR1 and CDR2: SNHLY and FYNNEI. Losses at the gene ends were 8 bases for V and 7 bases for J; bases not matched to a gene: 5. The CDR3 is made up of 12 amino acids. Study-level results: Donors were largely white British and mainly female; clonal diversity was possibly underestimated.

Measured with immunoSEQ multiplex PCR; TCRdb has only the in-frame clones, and not every one. The sample holds roughly 180,000 clones, around 93% seen once. Of note for this clone: The antigen remains undetermined. Other nucleotide sequences in the sample specify the same CDR3.

The sample consisted of peripheral blood, taken on day 0 of AZD1222 vaccination. The source of this sequence is an adult in good health. This rearrangement joins TRBV2 to TRBJ1-2; 9 bases line up with TRBD1. CDR3 residues: CASSGTGSGYTF. As DNA, the CDR3 is TGTGCCAGCTCCGGGACAGGGAGTGGCTACACCTTC.